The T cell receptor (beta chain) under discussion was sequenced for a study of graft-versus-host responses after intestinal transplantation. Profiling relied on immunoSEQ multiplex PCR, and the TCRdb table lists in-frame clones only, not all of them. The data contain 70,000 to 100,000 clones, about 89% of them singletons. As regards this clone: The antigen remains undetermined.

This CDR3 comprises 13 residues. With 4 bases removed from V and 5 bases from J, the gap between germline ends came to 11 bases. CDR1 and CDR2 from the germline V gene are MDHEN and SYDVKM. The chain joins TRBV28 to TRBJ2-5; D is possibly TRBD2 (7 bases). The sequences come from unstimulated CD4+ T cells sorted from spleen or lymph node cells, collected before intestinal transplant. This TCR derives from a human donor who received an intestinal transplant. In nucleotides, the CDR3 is TGTGCCAGCAGTTCGGGGGGCCAGGAGACCCAGTACTTC. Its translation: CASSSGGQETQYF.